The clone carrying this T cell receptor (beta chain) was recorded only once. Its antigen is unknown. One end of the junction varies from germline; a read error may be responsible. The CDR3 has 14 residues. Looked up from germline, CDR1 is LNHNV and CDR2 is YYDKDF (reference sequence). The sample is drawn from a study of Graves' ophthalmopathy and Graves' hyperthyroidism. The study, taken as a whole, reports: The model predicted ophthalmopathy progression with about 69% sensitivity and around 72% specificity.

RNA transcripts were the template, and TCR beta CDR3 regions were amplified from them. An opening RT-PCR round employed HTBI primers and preceded a second-round multiplex PCR. One entry per CDR3 protein results from TCRdb running MiXCR on the multiplex PCR reads. The sample lists some 1.1 million distinct CDR3 sequences, less than 45% occurring once. The evidence that diagnosis relied on was clinical symptoms, serum thyroxine, TRAb, thyroid ultrasound and orbital computed tomography. This TCR derives from an adult man with Graves' hyperthyroidism. The chain couples TRBV15 to TRBJ2-7, with D perhaps assigned TRBD1 or TRBD2 (5 bases each). The sequenced material came from peripheral blood or thyroid tissue (not recorded which). The CDR3: CATSNGAGSYEQYF. CDR3 in DNA: TGCGCCACCAGCAACGGGGCCGGCTCCTACGAGCAGTACTTC. Using reference TRBV15 and TRBJ2-7 for the parts outside the CDR3, the full variable domain is DAMVIQNPRYQVTQFGKPVTLSCSQTLNHNVMYWYQQKSSQAPKLLFHYYDKDFNNEADTPDNFQSRRPNTSFCFLDIRSPGLGDTAMYLCATSNGAGSYEQYFGPGTRLTVT.